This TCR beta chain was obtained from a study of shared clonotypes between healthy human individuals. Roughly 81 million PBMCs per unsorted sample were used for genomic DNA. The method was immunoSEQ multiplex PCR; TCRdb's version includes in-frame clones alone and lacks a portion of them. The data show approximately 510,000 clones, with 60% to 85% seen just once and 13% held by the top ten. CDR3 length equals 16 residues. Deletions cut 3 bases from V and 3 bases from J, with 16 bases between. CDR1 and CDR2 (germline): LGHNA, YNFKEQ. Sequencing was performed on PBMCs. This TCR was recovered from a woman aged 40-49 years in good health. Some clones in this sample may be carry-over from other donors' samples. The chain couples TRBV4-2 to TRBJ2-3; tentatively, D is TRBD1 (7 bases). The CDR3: CASSQSGSGGTDTQYF. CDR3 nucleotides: TGTGCCAGCAGCCAGTCCGGTTCAGGGGGGACAGATACGCAGTATTTT.